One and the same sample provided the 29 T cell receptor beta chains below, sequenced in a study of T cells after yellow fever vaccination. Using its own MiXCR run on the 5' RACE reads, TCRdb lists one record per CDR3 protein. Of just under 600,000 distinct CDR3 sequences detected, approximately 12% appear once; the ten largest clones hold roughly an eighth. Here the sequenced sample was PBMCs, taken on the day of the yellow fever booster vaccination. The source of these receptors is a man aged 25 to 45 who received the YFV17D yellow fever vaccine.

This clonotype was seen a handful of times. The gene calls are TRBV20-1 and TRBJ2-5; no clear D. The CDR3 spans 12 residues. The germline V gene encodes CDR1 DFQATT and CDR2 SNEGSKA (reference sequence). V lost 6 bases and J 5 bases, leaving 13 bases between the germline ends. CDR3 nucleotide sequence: TGCAGTGCCCCCGGAGAACGGGAGACCCAGTACTTC. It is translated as CSAPGERETQYF.

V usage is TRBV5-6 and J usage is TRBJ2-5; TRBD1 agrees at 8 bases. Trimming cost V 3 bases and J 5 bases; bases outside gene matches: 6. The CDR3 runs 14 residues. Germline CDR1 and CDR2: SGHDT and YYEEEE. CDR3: CASSSDRGGETQYF. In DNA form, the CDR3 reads TGTGCCAGCAGCTCCGACAGGGGCGGTGAGACCCAGTACTTC.

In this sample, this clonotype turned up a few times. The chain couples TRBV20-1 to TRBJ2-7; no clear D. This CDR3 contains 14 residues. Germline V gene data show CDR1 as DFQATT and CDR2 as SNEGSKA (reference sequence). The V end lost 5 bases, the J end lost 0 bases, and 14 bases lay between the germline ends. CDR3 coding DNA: TGCAGTGCTGCGGACGGATCAAGCTCCTACGAGCAGTACTTC. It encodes CSAADGSSSYEQYF.

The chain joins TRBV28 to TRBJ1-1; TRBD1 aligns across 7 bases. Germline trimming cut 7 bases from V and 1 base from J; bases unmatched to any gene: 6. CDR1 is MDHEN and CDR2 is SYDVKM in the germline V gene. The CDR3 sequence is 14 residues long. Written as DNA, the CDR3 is TGTGCCAGCACCATGACAGGGTCGAACACTGAAGCTTTCTTT. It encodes CASTMTGSNTEAFF. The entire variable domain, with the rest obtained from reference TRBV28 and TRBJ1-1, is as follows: DVKVTQSSRYLVKRTGEKVFLECVQDMDHENMFWYRQDPGLGLRLIYFSYDVKMKEKGDIPEGYSVSREKKERFSLILESASTNQTSMYLCASTMTGSNTEAFFGQGTRLTVV.

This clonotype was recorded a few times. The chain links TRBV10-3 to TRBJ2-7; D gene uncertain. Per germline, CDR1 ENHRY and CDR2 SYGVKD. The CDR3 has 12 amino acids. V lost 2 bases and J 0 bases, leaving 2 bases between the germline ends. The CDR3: CAISEASYEQYF. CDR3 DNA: TGTGCCATCAGTGAGGCCTCCTACGAGCAGTACTTC.

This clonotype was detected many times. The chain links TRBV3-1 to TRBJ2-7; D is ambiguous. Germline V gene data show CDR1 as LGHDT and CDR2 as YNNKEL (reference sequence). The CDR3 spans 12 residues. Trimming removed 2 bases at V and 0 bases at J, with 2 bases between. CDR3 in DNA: TGTGCCAGCAGCCAATACTCCTACGAGCAGTACTTC. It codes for CASSQYSYEQYF.

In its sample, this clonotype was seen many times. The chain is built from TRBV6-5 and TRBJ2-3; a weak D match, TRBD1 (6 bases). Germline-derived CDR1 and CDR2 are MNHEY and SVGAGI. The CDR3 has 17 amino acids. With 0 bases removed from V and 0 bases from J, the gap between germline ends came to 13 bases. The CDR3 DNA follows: TGTGCCAGCAGTTACTCGACGACAGGAGTTAGCACAGATACGCAGTATTTT. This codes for CASSYSTTGVSTDTQYF.

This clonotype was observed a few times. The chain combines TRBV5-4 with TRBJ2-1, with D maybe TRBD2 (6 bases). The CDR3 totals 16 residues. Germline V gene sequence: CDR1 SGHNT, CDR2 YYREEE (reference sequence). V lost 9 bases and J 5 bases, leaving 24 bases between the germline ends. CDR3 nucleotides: TGTGCCACCAGAGGCCGGGTAGGAGGGACCAACAATGAGCAGTTCTTC. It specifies CATRGRVGGTNNEQFF.

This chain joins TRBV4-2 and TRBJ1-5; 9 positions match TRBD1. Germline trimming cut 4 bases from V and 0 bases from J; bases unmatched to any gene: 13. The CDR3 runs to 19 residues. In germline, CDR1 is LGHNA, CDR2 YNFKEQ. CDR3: CASSPGTGSYHDSNQPQHF. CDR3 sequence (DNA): TGTGCCAGCAGCCCTGGGACAGGGTCTTACCACGATAGCAATCAGCCCCAGCATTTT.

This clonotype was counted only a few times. This chain's CDR3 is CASSLVHDSLEQYF. In DNA form, the CDR3 reads TGTGCCAGCAGCTTAGTCCACGACTCCCTCGAGCAGTACTTC. V gene TRBV7-2 combines with J gene TRBJ2-7; D is unclear. The V gene's germline CDR1 is SGHTA and CDR2 FQGNSA. There are 14 residues in the CDR3. Trimming removed 1 base at V and 6 bases at J, with 13 bases between.

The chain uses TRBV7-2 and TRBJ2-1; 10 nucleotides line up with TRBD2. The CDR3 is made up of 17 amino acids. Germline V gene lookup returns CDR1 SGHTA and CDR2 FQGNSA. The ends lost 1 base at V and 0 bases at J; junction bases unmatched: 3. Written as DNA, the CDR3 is TGTGCCAGCAGCTTAGTTGCTAGCGGGAGCTCCTACAATGAGCAGTTCTTC. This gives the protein CASSLVASGSSYNEQFF. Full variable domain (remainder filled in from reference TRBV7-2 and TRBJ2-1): GAGVSQSPSNKVTEKGKDVELRCDPISGHTALYWYRQSLGQGLEFLIYFQGNSAPDKSGLPSDRFSAERTGGSVSTLTIQRTQQEDSAVYLCASSLVASGSSYNEQFFGPGTRLTVL.

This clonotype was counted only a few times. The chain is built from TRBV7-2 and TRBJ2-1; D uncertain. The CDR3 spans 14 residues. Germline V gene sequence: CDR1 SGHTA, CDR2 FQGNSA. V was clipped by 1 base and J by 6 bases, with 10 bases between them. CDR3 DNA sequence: TGTGCCAGCAGCTTAGACATTGTGAGCAATGAGCAGTTCTTC. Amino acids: CASSLDIVSNEQFF.

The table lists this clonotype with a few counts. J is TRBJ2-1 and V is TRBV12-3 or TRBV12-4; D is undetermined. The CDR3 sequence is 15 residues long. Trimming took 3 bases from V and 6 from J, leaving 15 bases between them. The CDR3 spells CASSFRVPKVNEQFF. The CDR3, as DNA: TGTGCCAGCAGTTTTAGGGTCCCGAAGGTCAATGAGCAGTTCTTC.

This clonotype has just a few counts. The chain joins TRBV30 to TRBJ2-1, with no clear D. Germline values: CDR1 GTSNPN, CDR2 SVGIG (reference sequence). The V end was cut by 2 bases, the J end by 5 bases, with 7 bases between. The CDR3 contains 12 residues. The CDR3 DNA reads TGTGCCTGGAGTAACAGTGACAATGAGCAGTTCTTC. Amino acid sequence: CAWSNSDNEQFF.

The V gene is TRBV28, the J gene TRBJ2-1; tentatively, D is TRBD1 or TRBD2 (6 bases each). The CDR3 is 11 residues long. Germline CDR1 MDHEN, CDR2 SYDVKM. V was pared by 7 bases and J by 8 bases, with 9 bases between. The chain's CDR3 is CASKRGDEQFF. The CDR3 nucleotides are TGTGCCAGCAAGAGGGGGGATGAGCAGTTCTTC.

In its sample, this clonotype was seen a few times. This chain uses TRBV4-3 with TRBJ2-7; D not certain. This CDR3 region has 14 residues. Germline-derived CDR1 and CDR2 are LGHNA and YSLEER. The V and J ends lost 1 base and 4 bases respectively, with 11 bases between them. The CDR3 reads CASSQGSSGYEQYF. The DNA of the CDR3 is TGCGCCAGCAGCCAAGGGAGTTCTGGTTACGAGCAGTACTTC.

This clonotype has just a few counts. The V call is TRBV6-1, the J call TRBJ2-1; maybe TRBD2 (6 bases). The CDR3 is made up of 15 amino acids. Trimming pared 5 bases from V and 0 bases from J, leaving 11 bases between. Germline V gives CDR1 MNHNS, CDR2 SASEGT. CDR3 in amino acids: CASSLRGNSYNEQFF. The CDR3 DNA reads TGTGCCAGCAGTCTCCGCGGGAACTCCTACAATGAGCAGTTCTTC.

In nucleotides, the CDR3 is TGTGCCAGCTCCCAAGCGATTGAGGGTCTGAGAGAGCAGTTCTTC. Protein: CASSQAIEGLREQFF. The chain carries TRBV18 and TRBJ2-1; a possible D gene is TRBD2 (5 bases). Germline loops: CDR1 KGHSH, CDR2 LQKENI. V lost 6 bases, J lost 10 bases, and 22 bases lay in between. This CDR3 is built from 15 residues.

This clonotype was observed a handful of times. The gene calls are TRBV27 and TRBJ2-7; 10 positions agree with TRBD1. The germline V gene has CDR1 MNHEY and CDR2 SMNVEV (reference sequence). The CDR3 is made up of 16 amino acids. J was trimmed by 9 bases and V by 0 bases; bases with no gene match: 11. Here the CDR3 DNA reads TGTGCCAGCAGTTTATCGGCCCCGGGACAGGGGTTAAGGCAGTACTTC. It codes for CASSLSAPGQGLRQYF.

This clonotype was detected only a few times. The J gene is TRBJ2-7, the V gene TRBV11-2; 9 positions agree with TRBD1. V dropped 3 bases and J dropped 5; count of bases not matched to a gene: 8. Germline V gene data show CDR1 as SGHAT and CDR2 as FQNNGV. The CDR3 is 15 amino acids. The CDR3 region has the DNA TGTGCCAGCAGCTTGGGGCCGGGACAGGGTAACGAGCAGTACTTC. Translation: CASSLGPGQGNEQYF.

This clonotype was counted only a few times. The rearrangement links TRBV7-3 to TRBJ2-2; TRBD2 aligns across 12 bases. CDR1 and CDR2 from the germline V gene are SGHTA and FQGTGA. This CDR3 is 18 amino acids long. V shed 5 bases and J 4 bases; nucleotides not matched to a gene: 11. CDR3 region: CASSTQRLAGEVTGELFF. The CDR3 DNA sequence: TGTGCCAGCAGCACCCAGAGACTAGCGGGAGAGGTCACCGGGGAGCTGTTTTTT.

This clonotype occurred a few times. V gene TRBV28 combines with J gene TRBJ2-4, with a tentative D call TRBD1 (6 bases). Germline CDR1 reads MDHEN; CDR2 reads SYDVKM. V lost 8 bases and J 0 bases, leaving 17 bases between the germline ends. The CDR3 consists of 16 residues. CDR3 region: CASSGFEGGAKNIQYF. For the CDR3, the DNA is TGTGCCAGCTCCGGGTTTGAAGGGGGAGCCAAAAACATTCAGTACTTC.

The CDR3 DNA is TGTGCCAGCAGCGGGATGGATGCGGATAGAGAGACCCAGTACTTC. This sequence encodes CASSGMDADRETQYF. This chain uses TRBV5-6 with TRBJ2-5; no firm D call. CDR1 SGHDT and CDR2 YYEEEE come from the germline V gene. CDR3 size: 15 residues. V lost 4 bases and J lost 4, with 17 bases in between.

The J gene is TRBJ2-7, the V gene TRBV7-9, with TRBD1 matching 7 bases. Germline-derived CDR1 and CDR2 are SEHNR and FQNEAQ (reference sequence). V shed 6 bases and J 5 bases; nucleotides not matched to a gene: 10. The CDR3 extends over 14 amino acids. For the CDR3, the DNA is TGTGCCAGCAGTACCCGGGACAGCCCTAACGAGCAGTACTTC. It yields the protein CASSTRDSPNEQYF.

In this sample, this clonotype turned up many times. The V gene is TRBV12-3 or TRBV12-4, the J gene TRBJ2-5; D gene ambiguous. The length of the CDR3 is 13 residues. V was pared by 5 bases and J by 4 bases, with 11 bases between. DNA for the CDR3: TGTGCCAGCAGTGTTGCTAGAACAGAGACCCAGTACTTC. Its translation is CASSVARTETQYF.

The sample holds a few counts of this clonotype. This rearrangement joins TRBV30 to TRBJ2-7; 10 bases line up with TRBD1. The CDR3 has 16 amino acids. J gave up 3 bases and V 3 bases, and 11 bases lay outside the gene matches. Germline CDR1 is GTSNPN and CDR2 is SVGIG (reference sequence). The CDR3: CAWRGGLGQGFYEQYF. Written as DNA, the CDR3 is TGTGCCTGGAGGGGAGGATTGGGACAGGGGTTCTACGAGCAGTACTTC.

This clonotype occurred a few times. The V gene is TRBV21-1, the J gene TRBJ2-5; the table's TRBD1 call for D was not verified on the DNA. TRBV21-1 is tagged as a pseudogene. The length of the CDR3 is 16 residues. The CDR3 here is CASSKGGIGGGETQYF. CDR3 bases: TGTGCCAGCAGCAAAGGGGGCATCGGAGGGGGAGAGACCCAGTACTTC.

The CDR3 spells CASSDGTNNSPLHF. CDR3 DNA sequence: TGTGCCAGCAGTGATGGGACAAACAATTCACCCCTCCACTTT. This chain uses TRBV6-1 with TRBJ1-6; possibly TRBD1 for D (6 bases). The CDR3 runs 14 residues. V lost 3 bases, J lost 7 bases, and 10 bases lay in between. Germline V CDR1 and CDR2: MNHNS, SASEGT.

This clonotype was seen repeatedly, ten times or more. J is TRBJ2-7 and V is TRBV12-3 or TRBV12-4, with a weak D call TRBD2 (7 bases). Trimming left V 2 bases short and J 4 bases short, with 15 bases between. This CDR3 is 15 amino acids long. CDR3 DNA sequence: TGTGCCAGCAGTTTATCGTACAGGGAGGGATACGAGCAGTACTTC. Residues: CASSLSYREGYEQYF.